This T cell receptor beta chain was sequenced in a study of blood T cells in healthy people across ages. This CDR3 contains 16 residues. The V segment lost 6 bases and the J segment 0 bases; nucleotides outside the gene matches: 7. Per the germline V gene, CDR1 is MRHNA and CDR2 is SNTAGT. Combining a sample-barcoded 5' primer with a J-beta primer mix, a second PCR ran for roughly 6 to 11 cycles. TCRdb recomputed calls from the 5' RACE reads with MiXCR, one row per CDR3 protein. The sample has more than 700,000 distinct CDR3 sequences; 50% to 65% are singletons. The sequence was obtained from a man older than 75 in good health. The chain combines TRBV6-4 with TRBJ1-4; 7 nucleotides line up with TRBD1. The sample taken for sequencing was blood. The CDR3 sequence is CASRRTGGATNEKLFF. The DNA of the CDR3 is TGTGCCAGCAGGAGGACAGGAGGTGCAACTAATGAAAAACTGTTTTTT.